This T cell receptor (beta chain) was retrieved from a study of T cell responses to AZD1222 COVID-19 vaccine. Study outcomes and limitations: Close to half of spike-specific TCRs reportedly recognize unmutated variant regions. Donors were chiefly white British, with a greater number of females, and clonal diversity was perhaps underestimated. Samples come after the peak T cell response, not at day 14.

Measured with immunoSEQ multiplex PCR; TCRdb has only the in-frame clones, and not every one. The sample carries some 110,000 clones, 86% recorded once. Whether given at about 4 or about 12 weeks, second doses were pooled. There are 15 residues in the CDR3. CDR1 is SEHNR, CDR2 FQNEAQ, per germline (reference sequence). Trimming cost V 5 bases and J 0 bases, with 14 bases left between them. This clone was observed a few times. Its antigen remains unidentified. The TCR comes from an adult who received the AZD1222 COVID-19 vaccine. This specimen consisted of peripheral blood, obtained 28 days after the second AZD1222 dose. The chain links TRBV7-9 to TRBJ2-7; D is possibly TRBD1 or TRBD2 (5 bases each). In DNA form, the CDR3 reads TGTGCCAGCAGCCTGGGACGGGTTAGCTCCTACGAGCAGTACTTC. Translating it yields CASSLGRVSSYEQYF. Filled out from reference TRBV7-9 and TRBJ2-7, the complete variable domain reads DTGVSQNPRHKITKRGQNVTFRCDPISEHNRLYWYRQTLGQGPEFLTYFQNEAQLEKSRLLSDRFSAERPKGSFSTLEIQRTEQGDSAMYLCASSLGRVSSYEQYFGPGTRLTVT.